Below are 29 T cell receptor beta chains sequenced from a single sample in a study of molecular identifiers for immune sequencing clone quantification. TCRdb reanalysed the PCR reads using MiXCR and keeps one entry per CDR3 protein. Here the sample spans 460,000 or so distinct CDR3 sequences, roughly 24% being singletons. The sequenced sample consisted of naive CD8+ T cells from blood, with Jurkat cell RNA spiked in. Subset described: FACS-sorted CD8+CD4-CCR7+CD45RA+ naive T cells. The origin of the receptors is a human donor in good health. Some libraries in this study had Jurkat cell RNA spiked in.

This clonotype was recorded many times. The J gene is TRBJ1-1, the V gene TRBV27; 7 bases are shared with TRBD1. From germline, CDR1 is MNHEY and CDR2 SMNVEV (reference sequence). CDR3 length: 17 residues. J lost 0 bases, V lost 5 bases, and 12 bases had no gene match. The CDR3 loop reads CASSNLSPTGLNTEAFF. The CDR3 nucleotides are TGTGCCAGCAGTAACCTATCCCCGACAGGGCTGAACACTGAAGCTTTCTTT.

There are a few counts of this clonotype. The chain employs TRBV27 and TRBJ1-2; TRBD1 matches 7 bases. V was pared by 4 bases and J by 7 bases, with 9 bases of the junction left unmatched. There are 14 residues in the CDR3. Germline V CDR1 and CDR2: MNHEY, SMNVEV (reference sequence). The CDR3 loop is CASSSPGQDSGYTF. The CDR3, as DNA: TGTGCCAGCAGTTCTCCAGGACAGGACTCTGGCTACACCTTC.

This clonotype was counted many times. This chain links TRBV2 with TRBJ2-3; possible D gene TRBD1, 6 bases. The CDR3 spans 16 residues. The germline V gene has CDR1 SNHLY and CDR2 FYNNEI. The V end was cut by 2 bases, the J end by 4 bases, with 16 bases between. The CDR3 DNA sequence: TGTGCCAGCAGTGAACCTTTTGGGGGCCCCTCAGATACGCAGTATTTT. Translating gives CASSEPFGGPSDTQYF.

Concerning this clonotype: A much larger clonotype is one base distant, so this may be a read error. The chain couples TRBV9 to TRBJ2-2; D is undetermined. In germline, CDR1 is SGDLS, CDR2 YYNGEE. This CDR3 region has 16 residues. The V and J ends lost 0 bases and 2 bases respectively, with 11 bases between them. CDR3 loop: CASSVAGHPNTGELFF. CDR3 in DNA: TGTGCCAGCAGCGTAGCCGGCCACCCCAACACCGGGGAGCTGTTTTTT.

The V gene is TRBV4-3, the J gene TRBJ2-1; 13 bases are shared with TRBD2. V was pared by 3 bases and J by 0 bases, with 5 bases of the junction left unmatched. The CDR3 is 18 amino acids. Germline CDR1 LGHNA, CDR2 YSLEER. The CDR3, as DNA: TGCGCCAGCAGCCAGGGACTAGCGGGACGAGGCTCCTACAATGAGCAGTTCTTC. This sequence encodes CASSQGLAGRGSYNEQFF.

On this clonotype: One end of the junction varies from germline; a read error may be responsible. CDR3 coding DNA: TGTGCCAGTAGTGTAGACGAGCTTAGCTCCTACGAGCAGTACTTC. This translates into CASSVDELSSYEQYF. The genes are TRBV19 and TRBJ2-7, with D unclear. Germline V gene data show CDR1 as LNHDA and CDR2 as SQIVND (reference sequence). This CDR3 has 15 amino acids.

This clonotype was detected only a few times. The CDR3: CAWTPWGQETQYF. CDR3 bases: TGTGCCTGGACCCCGTGGGGGCAAGAGACCCAGTACTTC. The V and J genes are TRBV30 and TRBJ2-5, with D perhaps given as TRBD1 or TRBD2 (5 bases each). V lost 4 bases and J lost 2, with 11 bases in between. Germline assignment: CDR1 GTSNPN and CDR2 SVGIG (reference sequence). There are 13 residues in the CDR3.

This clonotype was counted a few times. The CDR3: CASSFPEEGGSHEQFF. In nucleotides, the CDR3 is TGTGCCAGCAGCTTCCCCGAAGAGGGCGGGAGCCATGAGCAGTTCTTC. The chain uses TRBV7-3 and TRBJ2-1, with TRBD2 matching over 7 bases. The CDR3 is 16 residues long. J gave up 8 bases and V 3 bases, and 13 bases lay outside the gene matches. Germline CDR1 SGHTA, CDR2 FQGTGA.

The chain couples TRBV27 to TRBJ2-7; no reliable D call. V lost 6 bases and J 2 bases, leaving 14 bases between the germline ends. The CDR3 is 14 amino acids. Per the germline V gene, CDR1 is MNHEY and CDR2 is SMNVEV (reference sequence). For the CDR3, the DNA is TGTGCCAGCAGGGAAGACATGGGCCCCTACGAGCAGTACTTC. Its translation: CASREDMGPYEQYF.

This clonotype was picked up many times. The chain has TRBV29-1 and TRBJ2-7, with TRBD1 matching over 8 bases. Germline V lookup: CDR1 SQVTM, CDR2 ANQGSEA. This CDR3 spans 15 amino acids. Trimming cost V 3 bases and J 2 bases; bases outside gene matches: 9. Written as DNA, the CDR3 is TGCAGCGTTGAGGCCATGACAGGGGAGGCCTACGAGCAGTACTTC. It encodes CSVEAMTGEAYEQYF.

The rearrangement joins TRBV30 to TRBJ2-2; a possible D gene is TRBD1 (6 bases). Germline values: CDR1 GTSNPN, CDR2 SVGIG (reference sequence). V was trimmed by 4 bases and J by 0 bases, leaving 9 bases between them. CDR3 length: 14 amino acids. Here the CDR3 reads CAWTTGANTGELFF. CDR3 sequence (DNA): TGTGCCTGGACGACAGGTGCGAACACCGGGGAGCTGTTTTTT.

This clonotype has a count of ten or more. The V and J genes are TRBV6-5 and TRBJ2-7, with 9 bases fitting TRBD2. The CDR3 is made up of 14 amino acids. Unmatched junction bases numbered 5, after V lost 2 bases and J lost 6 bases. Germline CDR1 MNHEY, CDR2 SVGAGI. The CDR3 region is CASSYAGGPGEQYF. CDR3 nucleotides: TGTGCCAGCAGTTACGCGGGGGGGCCCGGCGAGCAGTACTTC.

The CDR3 DNA sequence: TGTGCCAGCCAGAAGGCTGGGGCCAACGTCCTGACTTTC. This gives the protein CASQKAGANVLTF. The gene calls are TRBV11-3 and TRBJ2-6; D ambiguous. The CDR3 sequence is 13 residues long. Trimming stripped 8 bases from V and 2 bases from J, with 7 bases between. In germline, CDR1 is SGHNT, CDR2 YENEEA.

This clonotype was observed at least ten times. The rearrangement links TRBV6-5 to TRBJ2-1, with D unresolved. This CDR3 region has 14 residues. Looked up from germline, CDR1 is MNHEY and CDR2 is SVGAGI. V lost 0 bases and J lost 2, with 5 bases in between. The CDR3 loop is CASSYSRTYNEQFF. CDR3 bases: TGTGCCAGCAGTTACTCTCGGACCTACAATGAGCAGTTCTTC.

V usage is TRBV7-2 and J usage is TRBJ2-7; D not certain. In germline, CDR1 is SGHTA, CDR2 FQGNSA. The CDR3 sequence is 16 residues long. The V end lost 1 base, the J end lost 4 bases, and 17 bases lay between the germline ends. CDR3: CASSLGTTPDSYEQYF. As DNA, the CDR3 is TGTGCCAGCAGCTTAGGAACGACGCCAGATTCGTACGAGCAGTACTTC.

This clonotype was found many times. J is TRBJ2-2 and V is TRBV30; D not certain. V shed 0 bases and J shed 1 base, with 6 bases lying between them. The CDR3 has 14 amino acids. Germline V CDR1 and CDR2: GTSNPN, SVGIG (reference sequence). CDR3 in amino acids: CAWSVMMNTGELFF. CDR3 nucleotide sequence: TGTGCCTGGAGTGTAATGATGAACACCGGGGAGCTGTTTTTT.

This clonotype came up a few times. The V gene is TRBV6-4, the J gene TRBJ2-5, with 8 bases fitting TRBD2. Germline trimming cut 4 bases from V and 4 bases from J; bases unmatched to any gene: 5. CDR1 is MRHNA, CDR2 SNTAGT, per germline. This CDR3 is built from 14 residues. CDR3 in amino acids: CASSGFSGTETQYF. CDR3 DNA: TGTGCCAGCAGTGGCTTTAGCGGGACAGAGACCCAGTACTTC.

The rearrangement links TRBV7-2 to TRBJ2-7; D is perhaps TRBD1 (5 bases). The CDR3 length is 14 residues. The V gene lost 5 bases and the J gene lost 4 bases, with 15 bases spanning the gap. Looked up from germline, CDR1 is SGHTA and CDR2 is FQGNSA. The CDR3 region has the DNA TGTGCCAGCAGCGCCAAAGGACACGGGTACGAGCAGTACTTC. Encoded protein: CASSAKGHGYEQYF.

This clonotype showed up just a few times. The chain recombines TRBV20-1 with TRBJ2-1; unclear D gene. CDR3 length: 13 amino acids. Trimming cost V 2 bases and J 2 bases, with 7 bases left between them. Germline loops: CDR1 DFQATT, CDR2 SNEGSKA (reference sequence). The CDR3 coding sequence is TGCAGTGCTAGACAGGCAACCTACAATGAGCAGTTCTTC. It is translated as CSARQATYNEQFF.

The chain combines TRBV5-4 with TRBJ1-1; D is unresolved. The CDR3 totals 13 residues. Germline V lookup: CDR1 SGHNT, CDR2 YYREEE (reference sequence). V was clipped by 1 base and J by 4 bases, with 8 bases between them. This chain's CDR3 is CASSLSWATEAFF. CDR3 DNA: TGTGCCAGCAGCTTGTCCTGGGCCACTGAAGCTTTCTTT.

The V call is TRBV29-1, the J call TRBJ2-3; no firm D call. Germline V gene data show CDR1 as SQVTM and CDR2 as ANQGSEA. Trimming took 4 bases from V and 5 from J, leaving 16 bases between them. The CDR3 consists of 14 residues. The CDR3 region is CSVVPRNLRDTQYF. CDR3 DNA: TGCAGCGTTGTTCCGCGGAACCTGAGAGATACGCAGTATTTT.

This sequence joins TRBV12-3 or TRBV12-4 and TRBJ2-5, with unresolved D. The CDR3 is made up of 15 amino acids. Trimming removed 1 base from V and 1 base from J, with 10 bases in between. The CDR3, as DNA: TGTGCCAGCAGTTTAGTGGAGTGGGCCCAAGAGACCCAGTACTTC. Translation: CASSLVEWAQETQYF.

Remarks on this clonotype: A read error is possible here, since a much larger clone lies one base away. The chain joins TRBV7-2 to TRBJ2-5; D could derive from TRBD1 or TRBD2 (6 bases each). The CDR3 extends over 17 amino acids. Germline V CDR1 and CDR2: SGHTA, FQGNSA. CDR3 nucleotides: TGTGCCAGCAGCCAACCTGCCTGGGGGGCGTTTGTAGAGACCCGGTACTTC. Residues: CASSQPAWGAFVETRYF.

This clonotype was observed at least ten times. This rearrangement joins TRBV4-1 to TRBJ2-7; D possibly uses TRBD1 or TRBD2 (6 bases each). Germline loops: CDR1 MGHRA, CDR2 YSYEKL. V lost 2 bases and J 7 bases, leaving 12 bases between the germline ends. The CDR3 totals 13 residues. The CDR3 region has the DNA TGCGCCAGCAGCCAATCGGGGGCGTGGGAGCAGTACTTC. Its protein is CASSQSGAWEQYF.

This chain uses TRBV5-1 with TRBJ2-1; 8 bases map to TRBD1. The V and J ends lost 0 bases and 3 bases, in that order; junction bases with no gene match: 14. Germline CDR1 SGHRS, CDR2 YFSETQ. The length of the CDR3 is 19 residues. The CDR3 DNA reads TGCGCCAGCAGCTTGGATCCCCAAGGACAGGGTGTTGTCTACAATGAGCAGTTCTTC. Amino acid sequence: CASSLDPQGQGVVYNEQFF.

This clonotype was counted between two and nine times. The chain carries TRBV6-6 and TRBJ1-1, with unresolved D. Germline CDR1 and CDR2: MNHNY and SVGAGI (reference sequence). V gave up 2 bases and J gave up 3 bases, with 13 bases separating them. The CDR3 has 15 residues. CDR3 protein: CASSYTRGPDTEAFF. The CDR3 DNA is TGTGCCAGCAGTTACACCCGAGGGCCGGACACTGAAGCTTTCTTT.

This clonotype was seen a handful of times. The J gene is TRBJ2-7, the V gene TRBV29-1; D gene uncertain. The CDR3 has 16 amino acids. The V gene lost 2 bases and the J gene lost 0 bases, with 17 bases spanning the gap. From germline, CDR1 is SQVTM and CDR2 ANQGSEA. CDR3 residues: CSVEFSSERSSYEQYF. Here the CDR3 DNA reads TGCAGCGTTGAATTTAGTTCGGAAAGGAGCTCCTACGAGCAGTACTTC.

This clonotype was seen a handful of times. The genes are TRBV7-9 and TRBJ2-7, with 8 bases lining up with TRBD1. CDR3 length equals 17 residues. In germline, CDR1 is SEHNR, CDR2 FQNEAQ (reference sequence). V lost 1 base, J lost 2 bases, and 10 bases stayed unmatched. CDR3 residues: CASSLGRGLAEAYEQYF. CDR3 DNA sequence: TGTGCCAGCAGCTTAGGCAGGGGGCTGGCGGAGGCCTACGAGCAGTACTTC.

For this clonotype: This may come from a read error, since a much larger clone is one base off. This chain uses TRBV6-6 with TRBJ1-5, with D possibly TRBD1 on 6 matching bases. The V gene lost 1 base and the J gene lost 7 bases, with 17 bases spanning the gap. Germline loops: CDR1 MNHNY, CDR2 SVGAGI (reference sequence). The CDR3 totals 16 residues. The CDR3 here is CASSYLPGEEGQPQHF. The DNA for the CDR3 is TGTGCCAGCAGTTACTTGCCAGGGGAAGAGGGGCAGCCCCAGCATTTT.